This entry lists 11 T cell receptor beta chains sequenced from one sample in a study of CD8+CD57+ T cells in acquired aplastic anemia. CDR3 and TCR beta VDJ profiling relied on a genomic DNA template. MiXCR, run by TCRdb on the reads, gives a single entry per CDR3 protein. The table lists roughly 170,000 distinct CDR3 sequences, just under 65% of them singletons. The sequenced sample was sorted CD4+, CD8+, or CD8+CD57+ T cells (not recorded which) from PBMCs. These receptors were obtained from a human donor in good health.

This clonotype was seen many times. The rearrangement links TRBV24-1 to TRBJ2-1, with 14 bases fitting TRBD2. The CDR3 length is 21 residues. The germline gives CDR1 KGHDR, CDR2 SFDVKD. J gave up 0 bases and V 4 bases, and 13 bases lay outside the gene matches. The CDR3 DNA is TGTGCCACCAGTGACCACGCTGGACTAGCGGGAGGCCTAAGCTCCTACAATGAGCAGTTCTTC. Translated: CATSDHAGLAGGLSSYNEQFF.

The chain is built from TRBV2 and TRBJ2-3, with D possibly being TRBD2 (6 bases). Germline CDR1 is SNHLY and CDR2 is FYNNEI. The CDR3 spans 16 residues. The V end lost 6 bases, the J end lost 2 bases, and 18 bases lay between the germline ends. The CDR3 region has the DNA TGTGCCAGCAGAGCTGGGACTGGCGGAAACACAGATACGCAGTATTTT. It yields the protein CASRAGTGGNTDTQYF.

The J gene is TRBJ2-5, the V gene TRBV5-6; D is possibly TRBD1 or TRBD2 (5 bases each). This CDR3 spans 14 amino acids. Trimming removed 4 bases from V and 5 bases from J, with 15 bases in between. Germline lookup yields CDR1 SGHDT and CDR2 YYEEEE. The CDR3 loop reads CASSPRAREETQYF. DNA of the CDR3: TGTGCCAGCAGCCCTCGGGCCAGGGAGGAGACCCAGTACTTC.

The chain recombines TRBV20-1 with TRBJ2-7; 7 nucleotides align to TRBD1. The CDR3 runs to 13 residues. Per germline, CDR1 DFQATT and CDR2 SNEGSKA (reference sequence). Trimming at V came to 3 bases and at J to 5 bases, leaving 7 bases not matched to a gene. The CDR3 spells CSASGQGDDEQYF. The CDR3 DNA sequence: TGCAGTGCTAGCGGGCAGGGGGACGACGAGCAGTACTTC.

Comments on this clonotype: This CDR3 is missing its conserved last phenylalanine or tryptophan, likely due to a read error. Because the CDR3's place on the DNA is in doubt, the DNA is left out and the CDR3 is given as listed by TCRdb. The V call is TRBV9, the J call TRBJ2-1; the table's D call TRBD1 went unverified against the DNA. Germline lookup yields CDR1 SGDLS and CDR2 YYNGEE. The CDR3 comprises 15 residues, both ends counted. CDR3 in amino acids: CASSETSLSTGELFL.

The chain combines TRBV5-6 with TRBJ2-1; TRBD2 agrees at 8 bases. After removal of 4 bases from V and 0 bases from J, the junction contained 3 bases not matched to a gene. Germline-derived CDR1 and CDR2 are SGHDT and YYEEEE. This CDR3 comprises 15 residues. In nucleotides, the CDR3 is TGTGCCAGCAGCGGGGGGACTAGCTCCTACAATGAGCAGTTCTTC. Its translation is CASSGGTSSYNEQFF.

This clonotype was seen once. Relative to the germline gene, one junction end is altered; a read error may explain this. Written as DNA, the CDR3 is TGTGTCAGCAGCTTAGAGGGTTCGCAGGGGACTAACTATGGCTACACCTTC. Encoded protein: CVSSLEGSQGTNYGYTF. This rearrangement joins TRBV7-9 to TRBJ1-2; weak D call: TRBD1 (6 bases). The germline V gene has CDR1 SEHNR and CDR2 FQNEAQ (reference sequence). The CDR3 loop spans 17 amino acids.

V and J are TRBV20-1 and TRBJ2-1; 8 bases match TRBD2. CDR1 is DFQATT and CDR2 is SNEGSKA in the germline V gene (reference sequence). This CDR3 has 13 residues. J gave up 6 bases and V 8 bases, and 9 bases lay outside the gene matches. CDR3 sequence reads: CSIRGGLVNEQFF. In nucleotides, the CDR3 is TGCAGTATACGGGGGGGCCTGGTCAATGAGCAGTTCTTC.

J is TRBJ2-1 and V is TRBV6-1, with D possibly TRBD2 on 6 matching bases. The germline gives CDR1 MNHNS, CDR2 SASEGT. The germline V and J ends were trimmed by 6 bases and 3 bases, with 18 bases remaining between them. The CDR3 is 16 residues long. DNA of the CDR3: TGTGCCAGCAGGACCCCGGCAGGAGGGCTCTACAATGAGCAGTTCTTC. It encodes CASRTPAGGLYNEQFF.

This chain uses TRBV20-1 with TRBJ1-5; 8 nucleotides line up with TRBD1. The J segment lost 3 bases and the V segment lost 3 bases, leaving 10 bases of the junction unmatched. CDR3 length equals 16 residues. In germline, CDR1 is DFQATT, CDR2 SNEGSKA (reference sequence). Here the CDR3 reads CSARRTGLLFNQPQHF. In DNA form, the CDR3 reads TGCAGTGCTAGGAGGACAGGGTTGTTGTTCAATCAGCCCCAGCATTTT.

The chain combines TRBV5-6 with TRBJ2-7; D is perhaps TRBD1 (5 bases). The length of the CDR3 is 13 residues. The V gene's germline CDR1 is SGHDT and CDR2 YYEEEE. V was trimmed by 4 bases and J by 2 bases, leaving 10 bases between them. CDR3 residues: CASSHYRTYEQYF. CDR3 DNA sequence: TGTGCCAGCAGCCACTACAGGACCTACGAGCAGTACTTC.